This T cell receptor beta chain was profiled in a study of patients and donors after allogeneic stem cell transplantation. The V segment lost 5 bases and the J segment 0 bases; nucleotides outside the gene matches: 6. This CDR3 region has 16 residues. Germline loops: CDR1 SGHTA, CDR2 FQGTGA. TCRdb fed the RT-PCR reads into MiXCR, producing one record per CDR3 protein. The sample contains roughly 230,000 distinct CDR3 sequences, over 12% of which appear only once. This clonotype was obtained from a human donor who was either an allogeneic HSCT recipient or a stem cell or donor lymphocyte infusion donor (not recorded which). It is not recorded whose cells these are; they may come from a transplant donor. The chain recombines TRBV7-3 with TRBJ2-1; 8 bases align to TRBD2. Sequencing used blood, either unsorted or a sorted T cell fraction (not recorded which). The CDR3 loop is CASSPSGLSSYNEQFF. CDR3 in DNA: TGTGCCAGCAGCCCTAGCGGGCTGAGCTCCTACAATGAGCAGTTCTTC.